This is a list of T cell receptor beta chains from one sample in a study of cytomegalovirus exposure and HLA in healthy donors. Only in-frame clones appear in the TCRdb table, and some are missing; sequencing was by immunoSEQ multiplex PCR. The sample includes about 180,000 clones, around 80% of them seen just once. The sequenced sample was PBMCs. The receptor source for this set is a man aged 35 to 55 in good health and CMV-seronegative. Both conserved end residues are part of each CDR3. D genes are given only for firm matches. Clone size is stated in some rows and not others, as once, few, many or a class when expanded.

J gene	V gene	CDR3 length	D gene	clone size	CDR3 DNA	CDR3 protein
TRBJ2-1	TRBV15	15	NA	NA	TGTGCCACCAGCAGAGAAGGGGTCCCAAACAATGAGCAGTTCTTC	CATSREGVPNNEQFF
TRBJ2-3	TRBV5-1	16	TRBD1	NA	TGCGCCAGCAGCTCAGGGACAGGGTCGGGCACAGATACGCAGTATTTT	CASSSGTGSGTDTQYF
TRBJ2-7	TRBV7-9	15	TRBD1	NA	TGTGCCAGCAGCCACCGGGACAGGGAGGCCTACGAGCAGTACTTC	CASSHRDREAYEQYF
TRBJ1-5	TRBV6-1	12	NA	NA	TGTGCCAGCGGGAGAAGCAATCAGCCCCAGCATTTT	CASGRSNQPQHF
TRBJ2-3	TRBV18	16	NA	NA	TGTGCCAGCTCACCAATGCAAGGACTACGCACGGATACGCAGTATTTT	CASSPMQGLRTDTQYF
TRBJ2-7	TRBV5-1	14	TRBD1	NA	TGCGCCAGCAGCTCCGGGCGACAGGGCTCCGAGCAGTACTTC	CASSSGRQGSEQYF
TRBJ2-7	TRBV27	15	TRBD2	NA	TGTGCCAGCAGTCTACCTAGCGGGATATCCTACGAGCAGTACTTC	CASSLPSGISYEQYF
TRBJ1-6	TRBV6-6	15	TRBD1	NA	TGTGCCAGCAGTTCCCCGGGACAGGGTAATTCACCCCTCCACTTT	CASSSPGQGNSPLHF
TRBJ2-7	TRBV7-2	12	NA	NA	TGTGCCAGCAGCAGTCAGCGCTACGAGCAGTACTTC	CASSSQRYEQYF
TRBJ2-3	TRBV6-6	15	TRBD1	few	TGTGCCAGCAGTTACGAGACAGGGGGCGCAGATACGCAGTATTTT	CASSYETGGADTQYF
TRBJ1-2	TRBV4-1	16	NA	few	TGCGCCAGCAGCCTCGTAAAGGACGGGGGGTTCTATGGCTACACCTTC	CASSLVKDGGFYGYTF
TRBJ2-7	TRBV2	15	TRBD2	NA	TGTGCCAGCAGTGGGCGGGGGGGCGTTGCCTACGAGCAGTACTTC	CASSGRGGVAYEQYF
TRBJ2-5	TRBV7-2	19	NA	NA	TGTGCCAGCAGCTTAAGGGGGAGTCGGGACTATCGGCTCGGAGAGACCCAGTACTTC	CASSLRGSRDYRLGETQYF
TRBJ2-1	TRBV9	16	TRBD2	NA	TGTGCCAGCAGCCCCCTTAGCGGGGGGCTCTACAATGAGCAGTTCTTC	CASSPLSGGLYNEQFF
TRBJ1-1	TRBV13	14	NA	few	TGTGCCAGCAGCTTAGGCGTCAGTAACACTGAAGCTTTCTTT	CASSLGVSNTEAFF
TRBJ2-3	TRBV9	15	NA	NA	TGTGCCAGCAGCGAGTACGGGATTAGCACAGATACGCAGTATTTT	CASSEYGISTDTQYF
TRBJ2-7	TRBV7-9	16	NA	NA	TGTGCCAGCAGCTTATTATCCCCGTCGGGAGCCTACGAGCAGTACTTC	CASSLLSPSGAYEQYF
TRBJ1-1	TRBV7-8	16	TRBD1	NA	TGTGCCAGCAGCCTTCCGGACAGGGTTGGAGACACTGAAGCTTTCTTT	CASSLPDRVGDTEAFF
TRBJ1-1	TRBV5-1	14	TRBD1	few	TGCGCCAGCAGTCTGACAGGGAGTAACACTGAAGCTTTCTTT	CASSLTGSNTEAFF
TRBJ1-5	TRBV30	15	NA	NA	TGTGCCTGGAGCGGACCGAGGACAAGCAATCAGCCCCAGCATTTT	CAWSGPRTSNQPQHF
TRBJ1-1	TRBV6-5	16	NA	NA	TGTGCCAGCAGTTACTCGAGCGACTTAATGAACACTGAAGCTTTCTTT	CASSYSSDLMNTEAFF
TRBJ1-5	TRBV7-2	15	TRBD1	NA	TGTGCCAGCAGCCCCGGACAGGCCCGCAATCAGCCCCAGCATTTT	CASSPGQARNQPQHF
TRBJ1-1	TRBV21-1	18	NA	NA	TGTGCCAGCAGCAAAGGACCCCCCTACAGGGCTCCCTACACTGAAGCTTTCTTT	CASSKGPPYRAPYTEAFF
TRBJ1-1	TRBV2	11	NA	few	TGTGCCACAGGGCTGGACACTGAAGCTTTCTTT	CATGLDTEAFF
TRBJ1-6	TRBV6-4	15	TRBD1	NA	TGTGCCAGCAGTCCACAGGGGATGGAGAATTCACCCCTCCACTTT	CASSPQGMENSPLHF
TRBJ2-7	TRBV6-6	13	NA	NA	TGTGCCAGCAGTTACGGCCCAACCTACGAGCAGTACTTC	CASSYGPTYEQYF
TRBJ1-2	TRBV19	15	NA	NA	TGTGCCAGTAGTATGGTCCGGGGACTGAACTATGGCTACACCTTC	CASSMVRGLNYGYTF
TRBJ2-1	TRBV4-3	12	NA	NA	TGCGCCAGCAGCCAAGGGCCGGGACAACAGTTCTTC	CASSQGPGQQFF
TRBJ1-1	TRBV5-1	14	TRBD1	NA	TGCGCCAGCTCACAGGGGGCCGAGGACACTGAAGCTTTCTTT	CASSQGAEDTEAFF
TRBJ2-4	TRBV10-3	12	NA	NA	TGTGCCACCAGCGGTTCGGAAAACATTCAGTACTTC	CATSGSENIQYF
TRBJ2-2	TRBV4-1	20	TRBD2	NA	TGCGCCAGCAGCCAAGACACGGGGCTAGCGGGGGTTCGAGGCACCGGGGAGCTGTTTTTT	CASSQDTGLAGVRGTGELFF
TRBJ2-3	TRBV5-1	14	TRBD1	NA	TGCGCCAGCAGTTGGACAGGGAGCACAGATACGCAGTATTTT	CASSWTGSTDTQYF
TRBJ1-4	TRBV6-1	14	NA	NA	TGTGCCAGCAGTGGGACAAGGGGATATGAAAAACTGTTTTTT	CASSGTRGYEKLFF
TRBJ2-5	TRBV27	16	TRBD1	NA	TGTGCCAGCAGTGTTAGTGGGACAGGGGCGTGGGAGACCCAGTACTTC	CASSVSGTGAWETQYF
TRBJ2-1	TRBV7-2	15	TRBD2	NA	TGTGCCAGCAGCCTGACTAGCGGTGCGGGAAATGAGCAGTTCTTC	CASSLTSGAGNEQFF
TRBJ2-7	TRBV7-8	13	NA	NA	TGTGCCAGCAGCTTCGGTGAAGACTACGAGCAGTACTTC	CASSFGEDYEQYF
TRBJ2-7	TRBV4-1	14	NA	NA	TGCGCCAGCAGCCAAGTTCCCAGGGGCTACGAGCAGTACTTC	CASSQVPRGYEQYF
TRBJ2-5	TRBV18	16	TRBD2	NA	TGTGCCAGCTCACAGACCTACGGGGGGACTGCTACGACCCAGTACTTC	CASSQTYGGTATTQYF
TRBJ1-2	TRBV4-1	12	NA	NA	TGCGCCAGCAGCCAAGATGGGGCCGGCTACACCTTC	CASSQDGAGYTF
TRBJ2-5	TRBV21-1	15	NA	NA	TGTGCCAGCAGCAAAGCGGACAGCGGGAGCGAGACCCAGTACTTC	CASSKADSGSETQYF
TRBJ1-1	TRBV18	16	NA	few	TGTGCCAGCTCTCCTAGGTTGTATCGGGAAAACACTGAAGCTTTCTTT	CASSPRLYRENTEAFF
TRBJ2-7	TRBV7-8	11	NA	few	TGTGCCAGCAGCCACAGGGCCGAGCAGTACTTC	CASSHRAEQYF
TRBJ2-3	TRBV4-3	14	TRBD2	NA	TGCGCCAGCCGGGGCGGGGGGGCCAGAGATACGCAGTATTTT	CASRGGGARDTQYF
TRBJ2-4	TRBV7-2	15	NA	NA	TGTGCCAGCAGCTTAGCCGAAAGGACAGCCGACATTCAGTACTTC	CASSLAERTADIQYF
TRBJ1-4	TRBV19	15	NA	NA	TGTGCCAGTAGTAGTCCCCGGGAAAGGAATGAAAAACTGTTTTTT	CASSSPRERNEKLFF
TRBJ1-6	TRBV5-4	12	NA	NA	TGTGCCAGCAGCTCAAATAATTCACCCCTCCACTTT	CASSSNNSPLHF
TRBJ2-7	TRBV27	12	TRBD2	NA	TGTGCCAGCAGTTTTAGCGGGTACGAGCAGTACTTC	CASSFSGYEQYF
TRBJ2-3	TRBV7-9	19	TRBD2	NA	TGTGCCAGCAGCTTAGCCGCTAGCGGGAGGGCCGCTAGCACAGATACGCAGTATTTT	CASSLAASGRAASTDTQYF
TRBJ1-1	TRBV6-1	12	NA	NA	TGTGCCAGCAGTGAAGGGAGGACTGAAGCTTTCTTT	CASSEGRTEAFF
TRBJ2-7	TRBV4-1	16	NA	NA	TGCGCCAGCAGCCCAGACAGGGAGGGCGGGAGTTACGAGCAGTACTTC	CASSPDREGGSYEQYF
TRBJ2-2	TRBV2	16	NA	many	TGTGCCAGCAGTGTAGATCGGAAGGGGTACACCGGGGAGCTGTTTTTT	CASSVDRKGYTGELFF
TRBJ2-2	TRBV18	14	NA	NA	TGTGCCAGCTCACCGAGGGGGATCACCGGGGAGCTGTTTTTT	CASSPRGITGELFF
TRBJ1-1	TRBV7-3	13	NA	NA	TGTGCCAGCAGCTGGACACCTAACACTGAAGCTTTCTTT	CASSWTPNTEAFF
TRBJ2-7	TRBV29-1	18	TRBD2	NA	TGCAGCGTTGAAGAGGCACTAGCGGGAGGGCGGACACCGGGCGAGCAGTACTTC	CSVEEALAGGRTPGEQYF